This TCR beta chain was documented in a study of blood T cells in healthy people across ages. Through a sample-barcoded 5' primer and a J-beta primer mix, a second PCR was run for 7 to 11 cycles. One entry per CDR3 protein results from TCRdb running MiXCR on the 5' RACE reads. The sample records about 680,000 distinct CDR3 sequences, over 45% being singletons. This CDR3 is built from 15 residues. V trimming: 4 bases; J trimming: 1 base; junction bases outside the gene matches: 1. CDR1 and CDR2 (germline): SGHTA, FQGNSA. The chain couples TRBV7-2 to TRBJ2-3; TRBD2 matches at 11 bases. This sequence originates from a woman aged 55-69 years in good health. Sequencing input: blood. This CDR3 reads CASSSSGGCTDTQYF. Here the CDR3 DNA reads TGTGCCAGCAGCTCTAGCGGGGGGTGCACAGATACGCAGTATTTT.